Each of the 14 T cell receptor beta chains below was sequenced from the same sample in a study of cytotoxic CD8 clonotypes in ibrutinib-treated CLL. The protocol was immunoSEQ multiplex PCR, while the TCRdb copy is restricted to in-frame clones and leaves out a portion. This sample has fewer than 40,000 clones; 55% to 80% occur once, and the top ten carry roughly 6.9%. The starting material was PBMCs, obtained at disease progression, from a patient treated with ibrutinib. The origin of the receptors is a human donor with chronic lymphocytic leukemia.

The genes are TRBV11-2 and TRBJ2-1, with 15 bases lining up with TRBD2. Trimming at V came to 3 bases and at J to 0 bases, leaving 0 bases not matched to a gene. The CDR3 length is 17 residues. CDR1 is SGHAT, CDR2 FQNNGV, per germline. The CDR3 loop is CASSLGLAGGSYNEQFF. DNA for the CDR3: TGTGCCAGCAGCTTGGGACTAGCGGGAGGCTCCTACAATGAGCAGTTCTTC. Drawing the rest from reference TRBV11-2 and TRBJ2-1, the complete variable domain is EAGVAQSPRYKIIEKRQSVAFWCNPISGHATLYWYQQILGQGPKLLIQFQNNGVVDDSQLPKDRFSAERLKGVDSTLKIQPAKLEDSAVYLCASSLGLAGGSYNEQFFGPGTRLTVL.

V is TRBV28 and J is TRBJ1-2, with TRBD1 as a possible D gene (6 bases). Trimming left V 6 bases short and J 8 bases short, with 19 bases between. Germline V gene sequence: CDR1 MDHEN, CDR2 SYDVKM. The CDR3 totals 14 residues. The CDR3 sequence is CASRTSGHGLGYTF. The CDR3 region has the DNA TGTGCCAGCAGAACCTCGGGACACGGGCTAGGCTACACCTTC.

This clone was seen a single time. J is TRBJ2-5 and V is TRBV11-2; D unclear. V lost 5 bases to trimming and J lost 3 bases, with 19 bases between them. Per the germline V gene, CDR1 is SGHAT and CDR2 is FQNNGV. This CDR3 is built from 16 residues. CDR3 DNA sequence: TGTGCCAGCAGCCCCTGGCAGCCAACGAATAAAGAGACCCAGTACTTC. Translating it yields CASSPWQPTNKETQYF.

The chain employs TRBV4-1 and TRBJ2-7; 7 bases fit TRBD1. V was clipped by 3 bases and J by 3 bases; unmatched bases: 14. Germline-derived CDR1 and CDR2 are MGHRA and YSYEKL. The CDR3 has 17 residues. CDR3 nucleotide sequence: TGCGCCAGCAGCCAGGACCCTCCGGGACAGATTCTCTACGAGCAGTACTTC. Translated, it gives CASSQDPPGQILYEQYF.

V and J are TRBV19 and TRBJ1-1; D may be TRBD1 (5 bases). Germline CDR1 reads LNHDA; CDR2 reads SQIVND (reference sequence). V was trimmed by 2 bases and J by 1 base, leaving 8 bases between them. The length of the CDR3 is 14 residues. As DNA, the CDR3 is TGTGCCAGTAGTATAAGGGGTGGGAACACTGAAGCTTTCTTT. It is translated as CASSIRGGNTEAFF.

The rearrangement joins TRBV29-1 to TRBJ1-1; TRBD1 aligns across 8 bases. V gave up 7 bases and J gave up 7 bases; unmatched junction bases: 20. Looked up from germline, CDR1 is SQVTM and CDR2 is ANQGSEA. The CDR3 extends over 16 amino acids. CDR3 DNA: TGCAGCGGAAGTGATAGGACAGGGTCTTCGTTCGGTGAAGCTTTCTTT. Translating gives CSGSDRTGSSFGEAFF.

The chain links TRBV7-2 to TRBJ2-1; D unresolved. Germline CDR1 and CDR2: SGHTA and FQGNSA. Trimming removed 2 bases at V and 3 bases at J, with 5 bases between. The CDR3 is 13 amino acids. In nucleotides, the CDR3 is TGTGCCAGCAGCTTACAGGTCTACAATGAGCAGTTCTTC. It encodes CASSLQVYNEQFF.

The chain couples TRBV4-2 to TRBJ2-1, with 15 bases aligning to TRBD2. V trimming: 4 bases; J trimming: 6 bases; junction bases outside the gene matches: 7. This CDR3 comprises 17 residues. From germline, CDR1 is LGHNA and CDR2 YNFKEQ. DNA for the CDR3: TGTGCCAGCAGCCGGACTAGCGGGAGGGTCCAGGGCAATGAGCAGTTCTTC. It encodes CASSRTSGRVQGNEQFF.

This sequence joins TRBV9 and TRBJ1-1, with D perhaps TRBD1 (6 bases). Trimming left V 5 bases short and J 0 bases short, with 14 bases between. The CDR3 has 15 amino acids. Germline V CDR1 and CDR2: SGDLS, YYNGEE. This CDR3 reads CASSTLQGMNTEAFF. The CDR3 nucleotides are TGTGCCAGCAGTACCTTACAGGGCATGAACACTGAAGCTTTCTTT.

J is TRBJ2-4 and V is TRBV6-6; TRBD2 aligns across 10 bases. This CDR3 has 13 residues. Germline CDR1 MNHNY, CDR2 SVGAGI (reference sequence). After removal of 2 bases from V and 8 bases from J, the junction contained 0 bases not matched to a gene. The CDR3 DNA is TGTGCCAGCAGTTACACTAGCGGGGACATTCAGTACTTC. Encoded protein: CASSYTSGDIQYF.

This clone was counted once. The chain couples TRBV19 to TRBJ1-4; 7 bases are a match to TRBD1. Germline CDR1 is LNHDA and CDR2 is SQIVND (reference sequence). J gave up 3 bases and V 7 bases, and 2 bases lay outside the gene matches. CDR3 length equals 13 residues. CDR3 sequence (DNA): TGTGCCAGTAACAGGGGTGCTAATGAAAAACTGTTTTTT. This gives the protein CASNRGANEKLFF.

The chain links TRBV9 to TRBJ1-1, with TRBD1 identical over 8 bases. Germline-derived CDR1 and CDR2 are SGDLS and YYNGEE. This CDR3 is 15 amino acids long. Trimming at V came to 0 bases and at J to 6 bases, leaving 7 bases not matched to a gene. CDR3 in amino acids: CASSVVGQAGPEAFF. The CDR3 bases are TGTGCCAGCAGCGTAGTGGGACAGGCGGGACCTGAAGCTTTCTTT.

The rearrangement joins TRBV5-4 to TRBJ1-2; D gene ambiguous. CDR1 and CDR2 (germline): SGHNT, YYREEE (reference sequence). Trimming took 0 bases from V and 0 from J, leaving 6 bases between them. The CDR3 consists of 14 residues. CDR3 nucleotides: TGTGCCAGCAGCTTGGGGACGGCTAACTATGGCTACACCTTC. Protein: CASSLGTANYGYTF.

The chain employs TRBV18 and TRBJ1-1; TRBD1 aligns across 8 bases. CDR1 and CDR2 from the germline V gene are KGHSH and LQKENI. V dropped 8 bases and J dropped 5; count of bases not matched to a gene: 1. This CDR3 has 11 residues. CDR3 amino acids: CASGQGTEAFF. CDR3 in DNA: TGTGCCAGCGGACAGGGAACTGAAGCTTTCTTT.